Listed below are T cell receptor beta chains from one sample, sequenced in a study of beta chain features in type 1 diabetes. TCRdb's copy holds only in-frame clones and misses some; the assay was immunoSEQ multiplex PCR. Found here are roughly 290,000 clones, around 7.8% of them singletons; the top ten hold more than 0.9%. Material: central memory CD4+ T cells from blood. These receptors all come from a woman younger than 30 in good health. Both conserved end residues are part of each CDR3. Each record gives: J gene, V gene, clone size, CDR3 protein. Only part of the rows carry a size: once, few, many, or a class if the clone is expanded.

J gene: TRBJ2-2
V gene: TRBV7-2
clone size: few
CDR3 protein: CASSSQGATTGELFF

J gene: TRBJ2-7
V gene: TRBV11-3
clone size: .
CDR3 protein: CASSKEARAYEQYF

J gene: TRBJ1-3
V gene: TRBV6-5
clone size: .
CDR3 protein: CASSRTEGNTIYF

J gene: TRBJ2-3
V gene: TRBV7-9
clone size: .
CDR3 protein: CASSSWVRGDRDTQYF

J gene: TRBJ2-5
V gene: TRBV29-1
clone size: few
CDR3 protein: CSVMTGGGETQYF

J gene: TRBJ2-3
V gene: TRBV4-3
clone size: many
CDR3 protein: CASSPEVTGGLNTQYF

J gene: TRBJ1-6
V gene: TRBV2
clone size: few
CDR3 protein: CASILAGNSPLHF

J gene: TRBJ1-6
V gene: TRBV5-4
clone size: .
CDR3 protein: CASSWGAGTGINSPLHF

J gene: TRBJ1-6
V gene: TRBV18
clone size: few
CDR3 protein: CASSPKFPDSGSPLHF

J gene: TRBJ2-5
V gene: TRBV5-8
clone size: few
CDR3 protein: CASSPRTETQYF

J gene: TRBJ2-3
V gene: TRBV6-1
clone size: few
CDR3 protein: CATTGTSGRDTQYF

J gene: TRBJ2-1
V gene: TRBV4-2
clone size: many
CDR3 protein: CASSRGTSGIYEQFF

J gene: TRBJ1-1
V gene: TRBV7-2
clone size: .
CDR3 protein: CASSQTAPNTEAFF

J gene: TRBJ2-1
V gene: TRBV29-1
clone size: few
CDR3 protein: CSALTGALSSYNEQFF

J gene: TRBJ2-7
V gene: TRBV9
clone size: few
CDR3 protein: CASSPKEGLYEQYF

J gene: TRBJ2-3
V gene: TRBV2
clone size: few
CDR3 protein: CASRASGGTDTQYF

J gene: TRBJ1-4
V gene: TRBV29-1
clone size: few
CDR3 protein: CSALPGTGPEKLFF

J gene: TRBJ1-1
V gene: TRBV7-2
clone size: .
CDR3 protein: CASSLFWGADTEAFF

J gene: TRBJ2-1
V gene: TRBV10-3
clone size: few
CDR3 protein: CAISWENEQFF

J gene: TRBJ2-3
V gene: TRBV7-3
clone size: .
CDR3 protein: CASSPTGVRTDTQYF

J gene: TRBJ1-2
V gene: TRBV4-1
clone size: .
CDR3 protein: CASSQERRTGINYGYTF

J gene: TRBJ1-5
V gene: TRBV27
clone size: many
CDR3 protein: CASSFIRVQPITFRPQHF

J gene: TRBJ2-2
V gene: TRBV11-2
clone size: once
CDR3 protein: CASSYDTGELFF

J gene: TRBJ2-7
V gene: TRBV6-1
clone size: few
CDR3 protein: CASSLEGGDEQYF

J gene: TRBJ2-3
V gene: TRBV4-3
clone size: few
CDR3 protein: CASSQVGWDTQYF